The clone carrying this T cell receptor (beta chain) was counted ten times or more. Its antigen remains unknown. The germline V and J ends were trimmed by 3 bases and 11 bases, with 16 bases remaining between them. This CDR3 spans 13 amino acids. These data originate in a study of neurological immune-mediated disorders. TCRdb ran MiXCR on the 5' RACE reads and lists one entry per CDR3 protein. The data hold roughly 62,000 distinct CDR3 sequences, with approximately 3.7% observed a single time. Findings and caveats of the study: Expanded clones shared no identical CDR3 amino acid sequences across subjects, which suggested private TCR-beta repertoires in all groups. TCR clonal expansion peaked in HTLV-1-associated myelopathy patients and was lowest in multiple sclerosis patients.

From 2 million PBMCs stored at -80 C, the unsorted libraries were generated. Sequencing was carried out using PBMCs. The V gene is TRBV12-3 or TRBV12-4, the J gene TRBJ1-1; D is unresolved. This sequence was found in a woman aged 45-65 years with multiple sclerosis. Written as DNA, the CDR3 is TGTGCCAGCAGTTTTCTACGGGGAAGGTGGGCTTTCTTT. It codes for CASSFLRGRWAFF.